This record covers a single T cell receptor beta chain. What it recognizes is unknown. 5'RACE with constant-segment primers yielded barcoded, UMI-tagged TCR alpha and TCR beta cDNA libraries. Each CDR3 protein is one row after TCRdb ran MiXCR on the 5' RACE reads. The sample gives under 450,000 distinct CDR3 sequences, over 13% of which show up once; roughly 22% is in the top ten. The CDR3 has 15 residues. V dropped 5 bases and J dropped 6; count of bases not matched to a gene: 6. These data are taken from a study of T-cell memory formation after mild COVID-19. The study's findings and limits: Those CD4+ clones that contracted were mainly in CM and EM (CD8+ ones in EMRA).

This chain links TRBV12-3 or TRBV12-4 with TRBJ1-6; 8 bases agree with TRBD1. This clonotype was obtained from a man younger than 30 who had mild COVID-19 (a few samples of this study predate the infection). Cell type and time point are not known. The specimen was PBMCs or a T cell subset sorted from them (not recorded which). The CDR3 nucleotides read TGTGCCAGCAGTCAGTCGGACAGGGTTAATTCACCCCTCCACTTT. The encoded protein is CASSQSDRVNSPLHF.